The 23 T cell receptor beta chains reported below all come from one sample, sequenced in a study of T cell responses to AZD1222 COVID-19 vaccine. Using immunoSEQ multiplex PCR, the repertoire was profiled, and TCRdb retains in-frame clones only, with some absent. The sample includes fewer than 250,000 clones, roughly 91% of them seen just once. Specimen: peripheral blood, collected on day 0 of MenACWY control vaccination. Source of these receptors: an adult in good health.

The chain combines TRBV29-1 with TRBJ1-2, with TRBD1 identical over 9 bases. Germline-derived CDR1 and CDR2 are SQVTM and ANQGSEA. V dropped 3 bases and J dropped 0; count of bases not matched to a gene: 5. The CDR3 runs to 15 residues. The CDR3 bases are TGCAGCGTTGATGACAGGGGGATTTCTAACTATGGCTACACCTTC. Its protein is CSVDDRGISNYGYTF.

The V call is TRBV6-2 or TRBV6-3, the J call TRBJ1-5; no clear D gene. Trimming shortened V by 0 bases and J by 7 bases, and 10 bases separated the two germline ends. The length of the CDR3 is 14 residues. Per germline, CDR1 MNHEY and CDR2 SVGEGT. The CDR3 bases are TGTGCCAGCAGTTACTCGATAGTGGCCCAGCCCCAGCATTTT. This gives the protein CASSYSIVAQPQHF.

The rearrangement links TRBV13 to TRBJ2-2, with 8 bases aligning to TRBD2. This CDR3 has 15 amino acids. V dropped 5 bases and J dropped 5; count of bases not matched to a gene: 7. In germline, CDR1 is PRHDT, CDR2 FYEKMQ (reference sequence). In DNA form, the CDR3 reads TGTGCCAGCAGCCCCACAGCGGGGGTAACCGGGGAGCTGTTTTTT. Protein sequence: CASSPTAGVTGELFF.

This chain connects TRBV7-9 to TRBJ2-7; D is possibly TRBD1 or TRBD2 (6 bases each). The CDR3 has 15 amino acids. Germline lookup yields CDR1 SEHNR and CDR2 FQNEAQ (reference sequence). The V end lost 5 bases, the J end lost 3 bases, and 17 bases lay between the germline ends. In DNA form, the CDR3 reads TGTGCCAGCAGCCCGATCACACGGGGGCGCTACGAGCAGTACTTC. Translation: CASSPITRGRYEQYF.

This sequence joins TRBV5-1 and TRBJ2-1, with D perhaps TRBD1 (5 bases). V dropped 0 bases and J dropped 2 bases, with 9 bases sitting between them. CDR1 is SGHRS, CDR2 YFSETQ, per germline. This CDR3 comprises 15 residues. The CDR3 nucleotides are TGCGCCAGCAGCTTGGCCAGGGTAACCTACAATGAGCAGTTCTTC. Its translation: CASSLARVTYNEQFF.

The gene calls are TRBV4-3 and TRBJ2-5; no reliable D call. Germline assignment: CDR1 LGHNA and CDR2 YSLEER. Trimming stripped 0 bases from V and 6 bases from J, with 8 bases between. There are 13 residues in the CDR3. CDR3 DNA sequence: TGCGCCAGCAGCCAAGAGCAGGAACAGACCCAGTACTTC. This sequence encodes CASSQEQEQTQYF.

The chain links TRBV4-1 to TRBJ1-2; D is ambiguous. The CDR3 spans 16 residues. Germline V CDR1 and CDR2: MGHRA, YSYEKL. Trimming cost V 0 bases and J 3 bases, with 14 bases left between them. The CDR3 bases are TGCGCCAGCAGCCAAGAGACGACCGCAAGTGACTATGGCTACACCTTC. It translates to CASSQETTASDYGYTF.

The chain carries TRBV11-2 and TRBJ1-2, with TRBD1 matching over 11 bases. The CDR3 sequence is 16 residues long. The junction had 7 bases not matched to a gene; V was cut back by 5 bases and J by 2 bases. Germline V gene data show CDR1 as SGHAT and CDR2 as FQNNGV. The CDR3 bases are TGTGCCAGCAGCATTACCGGGACAGGGGGGAACTATGGCTACACCTTC. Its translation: CASSITGTGGNYGYTF.

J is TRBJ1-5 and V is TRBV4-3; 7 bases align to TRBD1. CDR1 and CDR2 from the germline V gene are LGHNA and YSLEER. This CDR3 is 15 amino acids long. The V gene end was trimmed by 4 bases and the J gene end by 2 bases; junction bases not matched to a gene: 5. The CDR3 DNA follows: TGCGCCAGCAGCCCCGGGACAGTGCGCAATCAGCCCCAGCATTTT. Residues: CASSPGTVRNQPQHF.

The CDR3 DNA sequence: TGTGCCAGCAGCCTGACAGGGCGTGGGACAACTGAAGCTTTCTTT. It codes for CASSLTGRGTTEAFF. J is TRBJ1-1 and V is TRBV5-6; 7 bases are shared with TRBD1. Per the germline V gene, CDR1 is SGHDT and CDR2 is YYEEEE. Unmatched junction bases numbered 11, after V lost 4 bases and J lost 5 bases. CDR3 length: 15 residues.

The CDR3 nucleotides are TGTGCCAGCAGTTATAGAGGGCGGGGAGTGGCCGGCGGCTACACCTTC. As protein: CASSYRGRGVAGGYTF. The chain recombines TRBV11-2 with TRBJ1-2; D is unresolved. The CDR3 totals 16 residues. Germline loops: CDR1 SGHAT, CDR2 FQNNGV. V lost 6 bases to trimming and J lost 8 bases, with 25 bases between them.

The chain's CDR3 is CASSLAHTNTEAFF. The CDR3 region has the DNA TGCGCCAGCAGCTTGGCCCATACGAACACTGAAGCTTTCTTT. This chain joins TRBV5-1 and TRBJ1-1, with D uncertain. Germline CDR1 and CDR2: SGHRS and YFSETQ. The CDR3 runs to 14 residues. Trimming removed 0 bases from V and 1 base from J, with 7 bases in between.

The CDR3, as DNA: TGCAGCGTTGATACAGGGAGTGTTACTGAAGCTTTCTTT. It encodes CSVDTGSVTEAFF. The chain carries TRBV29-1 and TRBJ1-1, with D possibly matching TRBD1 (6 bases). The germline gives CDR1 SQVTM, CDR2 ANQGSEA. The V and J ends lost 3 bases and 5 bases respectively, with 13 bases between them. CDR3 length: 13 amino acids.

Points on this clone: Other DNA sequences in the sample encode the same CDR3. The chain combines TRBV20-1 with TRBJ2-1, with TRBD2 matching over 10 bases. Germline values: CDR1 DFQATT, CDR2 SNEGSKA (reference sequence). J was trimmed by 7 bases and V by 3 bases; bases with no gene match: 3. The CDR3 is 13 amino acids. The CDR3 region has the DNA TGCAGTGCTAGTAGCGGGGGGCGGAATGAGCAGTTCTTC. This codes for CSASSGGRNEQFF.

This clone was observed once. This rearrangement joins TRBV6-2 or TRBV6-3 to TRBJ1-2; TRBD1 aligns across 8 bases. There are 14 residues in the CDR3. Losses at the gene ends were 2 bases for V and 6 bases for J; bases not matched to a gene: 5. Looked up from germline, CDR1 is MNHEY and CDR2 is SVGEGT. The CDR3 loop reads CASSYPDRGNGYTF. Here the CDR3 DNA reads TGTGCCAGCAGTTACCCTGACAGGGGCAATGGCTACACCTTC.

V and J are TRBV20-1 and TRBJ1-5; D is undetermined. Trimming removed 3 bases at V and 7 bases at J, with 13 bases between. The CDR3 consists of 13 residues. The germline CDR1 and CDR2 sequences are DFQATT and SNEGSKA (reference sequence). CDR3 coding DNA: TGCAGTGCTAGTACCCGGGGATTACAGCCCCAGCATTTT. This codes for CSASTRGLQPQHF.

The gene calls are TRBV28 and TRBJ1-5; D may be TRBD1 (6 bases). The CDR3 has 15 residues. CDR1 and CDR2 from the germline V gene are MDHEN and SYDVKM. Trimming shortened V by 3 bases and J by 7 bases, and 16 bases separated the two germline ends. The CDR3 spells CASSLANRADQPQHF. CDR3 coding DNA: TGTGCCAGCAGTTTGGCCAACAGGGCGGACCAGCCCCAGCATTTT.

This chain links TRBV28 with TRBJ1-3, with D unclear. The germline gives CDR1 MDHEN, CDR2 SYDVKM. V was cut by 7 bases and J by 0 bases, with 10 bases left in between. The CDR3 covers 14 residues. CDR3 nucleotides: TGTGCCAGCACAGGCCCCCCCTCTGGAAACACCATATATTTT. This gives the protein CASTGPPSGNTIYF.

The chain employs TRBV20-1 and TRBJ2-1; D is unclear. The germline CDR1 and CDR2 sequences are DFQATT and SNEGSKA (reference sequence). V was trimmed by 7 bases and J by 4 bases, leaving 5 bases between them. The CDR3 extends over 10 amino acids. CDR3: CSGVYNEQFF. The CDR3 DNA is TGCAGTGGGGTATACAATGAGCAGTTCTTC.

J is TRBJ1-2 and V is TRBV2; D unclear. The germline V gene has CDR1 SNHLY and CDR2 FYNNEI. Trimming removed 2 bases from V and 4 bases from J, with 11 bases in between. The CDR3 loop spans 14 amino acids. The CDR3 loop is CASSELAGVYGYTF. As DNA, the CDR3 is TGTGCCAGCAGTGAACTGGCCGGGGTCTATGGCTACACCTTC.

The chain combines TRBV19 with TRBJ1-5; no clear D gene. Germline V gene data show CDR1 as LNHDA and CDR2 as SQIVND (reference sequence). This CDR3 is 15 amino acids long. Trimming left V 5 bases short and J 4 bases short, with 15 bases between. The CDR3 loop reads CASSPPRFENQPQHF. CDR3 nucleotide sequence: TGTGCCAGTAGTCCTCCTCGCTTCGAAAATCAGCCCCAGCATTTT.

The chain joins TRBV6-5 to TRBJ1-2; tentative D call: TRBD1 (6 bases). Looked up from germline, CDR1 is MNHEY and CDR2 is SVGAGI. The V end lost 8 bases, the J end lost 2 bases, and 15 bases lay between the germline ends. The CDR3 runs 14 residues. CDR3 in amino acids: CASLKLTGNYGYTF. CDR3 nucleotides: TGTGCCAGCCTGAAGCTAACAGGGAACTATGGCTACACCTTC.

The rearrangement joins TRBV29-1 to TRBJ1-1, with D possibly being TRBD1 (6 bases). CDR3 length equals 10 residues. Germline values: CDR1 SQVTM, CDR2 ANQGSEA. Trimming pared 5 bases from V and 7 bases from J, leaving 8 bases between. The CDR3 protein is CSVLDSEAFF. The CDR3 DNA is TGCAGCGTTTTGGACAGTGAAGCTTTCTTT.